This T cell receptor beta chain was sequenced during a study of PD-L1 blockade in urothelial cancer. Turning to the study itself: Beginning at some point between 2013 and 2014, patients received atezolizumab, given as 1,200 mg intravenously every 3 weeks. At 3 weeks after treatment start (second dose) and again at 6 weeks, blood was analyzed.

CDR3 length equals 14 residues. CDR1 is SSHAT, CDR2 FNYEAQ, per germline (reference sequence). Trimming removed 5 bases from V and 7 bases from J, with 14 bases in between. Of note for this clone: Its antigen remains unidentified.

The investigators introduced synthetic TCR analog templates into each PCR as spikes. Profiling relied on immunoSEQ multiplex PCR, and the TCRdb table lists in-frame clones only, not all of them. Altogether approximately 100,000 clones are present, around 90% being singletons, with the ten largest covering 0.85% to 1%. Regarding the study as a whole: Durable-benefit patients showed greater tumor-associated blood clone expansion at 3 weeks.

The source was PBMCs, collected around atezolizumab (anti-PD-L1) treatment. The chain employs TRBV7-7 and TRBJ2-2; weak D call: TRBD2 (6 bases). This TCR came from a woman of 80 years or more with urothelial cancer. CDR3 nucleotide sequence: TGTGCCAGCAGCATGGGACTCCGCGTCGGGGAGCTGTTTTTT. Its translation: CASSMGLRVGELFF.